This T cell receptor (beta chain) is from a study of blood T cell repertoires in COVID-19. Methods used by the authors: Estimated nucleated cell counts came from reference gene primer amplification. Sequenced by immunoSEQ multiplex PCR; TCRdb stores in-frame clones only, minus some. The V and J calls and the clone size are those of that table, but D and trimming were determined from the DNA. The sample includes more than 65,000 clones, about 83% seen only once; the top ten take about 5.3%. CDR3 length: 15 amino acids. CDR1 is SGHRS and CDR2 is YFSETQ in the germline V gene. The trim removed 1 base at V and 5 bases at J, leaving 7 bases unmatched.

The sequence was obtained from a woman aged 80 or over with active or convalescent COVID-19. V and J are TRBV5-1 and TRBJ2-7; 9 bases align to TRBD1. The sample taken for sequencing was peripheral blood. The CDR3 DNA follows: TGCGCCAGCAGCTTGCGGACAGGGGAGGTTAACGAGCAGTACTTC. Translating it yields CASSLRTGEVNEQYF.